The rows below give T cell receptor beta chains drawn from one sample of a study of control samples from healthy donors and cancer patients. Only in-frame clones appear in the TCRdb table, and some are missing; sequencing was by immunoSEQ multiplex PCR. In the table there are about 2,500 clones, about 97% of which are singletons. The specimen sequenced was PBMCs. These receptors all stem from a man between 65 and 79 years old with head and neck cancer. Both conserved end residues are part of each CDR3. The D gene is left open where the match is weak. Some rows mark clone size as missing; the rest say once, few, many or name a class of expanded clone.

j_gene: TRBJ2-5; v_gene: TRBV12-3/TRBV12-4; d_gene: .; abundance: once; CDR3nt: TGTGCCAGCAGCAAAGGAGGGCCGGAGACCCAGTACTTC; CDR3aa: CASSKGGPETQYF
j_gene: TRBJ2-4; v_gene: TRBV24-1; d_gene: TRBD1; abundance: once; CDR3nt: TGTGCCACCAGTGATTCTGGGACAGGGTTCATTCAGTACTTC; CDR3aa: CATSDSGTGFIQYF
j_gene: TRBJ2-1; v_gene: TRBV24-1; d_gene: TRBD1; abundance: .; CDR3nt: TGTGCCACCAGTGCCCCGGACAGGGGGCGCAGCGATGAGCAGTTCTTC; CDR3aa: CATSAPDRGRSDEQFF
j_gene: TRBJ1-3; v_gene: TRBV15; d_gene: .; abundance: .; CDR3nt: TGTGCCACCAGCCCAGGAGGGGGAAGAAACACCATATATTTT; CDR3aa: CATSPGGGRNTIYF
j_gene: TRBJ2-1; v_gene: TRBV14; d_gene: .; abundance: .; CDR3nt: TGTGCCAGCAGCCAGTGGCGTGGACCAAGCAATGAGCAGTTCTTC; CDR3aa: CASSQWRGPSNEQFF
j_gene: TRBJ2-1; v_gene: TRBV11-1; d_gene: TRBD2; abundance: .; CDR3nt: TGTGCCAGCAGCGCGAGGACTAGCAGACTTTACAATGAGCAGTTCTTC; CDR3aa: CASSARTSRLYNEQFF
j_gene: TRBJ1-2; v_gene: TRBV24-1; d_gene: .; abundance: .; CDR3nt: TGTGCCACCAGCGAACATACAGGGACGAGGGGCTACACCTTC; CDR3aa: CATSEHTGTRGYTF
j_gene: TRBJ2-5; v_gene: TRBV3-1/TRBV3-2; d_gene: .; abundance: .; CDR3nt: TGTGCCAGCAGCCACAGTTGTCCCATTTCTGAGACCCAGTACTTC; CDR3aa: CASSHSCPISETQYF
j_gene: TRBJ1-5; v_gene: TRBV29-1; d_gene: TRBD1; abundance: once; CDR3nt: TGCAGCGTCGTACCAGGGGGCGCGGCTGACAATCAGCCCCAGCATTTT; CDR3aa: CSVVPGGAADNQPQHF
j_gene: TRBJ1-1; v_gene: TRBV7-2; d_gene: .; abundance: once; CDR3nt: TGTGCCAGCAGCTTACTCGTGAACACTGAAGCTTTCTTT; CDR3aa: CASSLLVNTEAFF
j_gene: TRBJ1-3; v_gene: TRBV12-5; d_gene: .; abundance: .; CDR3nt: TGTGCTAGTGGTTTGGTATTGGGTTTGGCAGGAAACACCATATATTTT; CDR3aa: CASGLVLGLAGNTIYF
j_gene: TRBJ2-1; v_gene: TRBV15; d_gene: TRBD2; abundance: once; CDR3nt: TGTGCCACCAGCCAGGGCGCGGGAGGGCTTGAGCAGTTCTTC; CDR3aa: CATSQGAGGLEQFF
j_gene: TRBJ1-1; v_gene: TRBV5-1; d_gene: TRBD1; abundance: .; CDR3nt: TGCGCCAGCAGCCCGGGAGGGGGCAACACTGAAGCTTTCTTT; CDR3aa: CASSPGGGNTEAFF
j_gene: TRBJ2-3; v_gene: TRBV24-1; d_gene: TRBD2; abundance: .; CDR3nt: TGTGCCACCAGTGATTGGGGACTAGCGGGAGTCGGTACGCAGTATTTT; CDR3aa: CATSDWGLAGVGTQYF
j_gene: TRBJ2-7; v_gene: TRBV18; d_gene: .; abundance: .; CDR3nt: TGTGCCAGCTCACCAGAGACAGGTCTCTACGAGCAGTACTTC; CDR3aa: CASSPETGLYEQYF
j_gene: TRBJ2-6; v_gene: TRBV18; d_gene: .; abundance: .; CDR3nt: TGTGCCAGCTCAAATTGGGTGGACATTACAAGTCGGGCCAACGTCCTGACTTTC; CDR3aa: CASSNWVDITSRANVLTF
j_gene: TRBJ1-1; v_gene: TRBV6-2/TRBV6-3; d_gene: .; abundance: .; CDR3nt: TGTGCCAGCAGTTACTACAGTGTGAACACTGAAGCTTTCTTT; CDR3aa: CASSYYSVNTEAFF
j_gene: TRBJ1-1; v_gene: TRBV27; d_gene: .; abundance: .; CDR3nt: TGTGCCAGCAGTTTATCGACCGTCTCCACTCGGAACACTGAAGCTTTCTTT; CDR3aa: CASSLSTVSTRNTEAFF
j_gene: TRBJ2-1; v_gene: TRBV5-4; d_gene: TRBD1; abundance: .; CDR3nt: TGTGCCAGCCGACCCGGGACAGGGTACAATGAGCAGTTCTTC; CDR3aa: CASRPGTGYNEQFF